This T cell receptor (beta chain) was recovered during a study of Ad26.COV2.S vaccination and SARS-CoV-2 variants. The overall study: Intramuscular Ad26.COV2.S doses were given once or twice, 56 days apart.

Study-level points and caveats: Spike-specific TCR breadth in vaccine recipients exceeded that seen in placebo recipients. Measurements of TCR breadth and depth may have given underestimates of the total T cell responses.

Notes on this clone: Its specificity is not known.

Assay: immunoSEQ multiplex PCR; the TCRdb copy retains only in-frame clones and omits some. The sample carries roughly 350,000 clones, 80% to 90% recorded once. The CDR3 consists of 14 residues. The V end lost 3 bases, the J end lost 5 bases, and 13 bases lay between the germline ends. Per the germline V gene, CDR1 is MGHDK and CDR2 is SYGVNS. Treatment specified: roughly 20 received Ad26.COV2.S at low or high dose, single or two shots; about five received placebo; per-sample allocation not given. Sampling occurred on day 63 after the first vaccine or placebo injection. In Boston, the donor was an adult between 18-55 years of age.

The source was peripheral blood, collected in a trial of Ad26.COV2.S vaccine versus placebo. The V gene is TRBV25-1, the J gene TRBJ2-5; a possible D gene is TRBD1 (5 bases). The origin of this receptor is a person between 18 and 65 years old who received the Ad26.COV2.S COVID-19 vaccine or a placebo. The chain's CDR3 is CASSEGRALETQYF. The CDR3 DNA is TGTGCCAGCAGTGAGGGCAGGGCCTTGGAGACCCAGTACTTC. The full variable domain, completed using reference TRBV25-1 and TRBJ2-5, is EADIYQTPRYLVIGTGKKITLECSQTMGHDKMYWYQQDPGMELHLIHYSYGVNSTEKGDLSSESTVSRIRTEHFPLTLESARPSHTSQYLCASSEGRALETQYFGPGTRLLVL.